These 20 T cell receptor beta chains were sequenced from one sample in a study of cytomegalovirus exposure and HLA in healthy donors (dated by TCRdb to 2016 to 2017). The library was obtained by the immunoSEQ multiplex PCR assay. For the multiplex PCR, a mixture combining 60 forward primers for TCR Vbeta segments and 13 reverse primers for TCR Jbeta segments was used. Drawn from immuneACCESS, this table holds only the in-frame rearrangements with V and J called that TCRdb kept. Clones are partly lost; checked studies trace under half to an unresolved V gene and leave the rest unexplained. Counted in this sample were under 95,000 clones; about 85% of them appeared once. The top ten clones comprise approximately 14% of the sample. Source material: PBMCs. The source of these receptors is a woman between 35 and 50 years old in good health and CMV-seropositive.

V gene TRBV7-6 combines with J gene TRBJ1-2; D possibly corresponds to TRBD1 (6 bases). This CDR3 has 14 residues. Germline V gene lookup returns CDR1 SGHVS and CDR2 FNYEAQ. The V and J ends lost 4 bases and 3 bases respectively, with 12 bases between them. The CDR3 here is CASSSPGTHYGYTF. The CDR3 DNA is TGTGCCAGCAGCTCACCAGGGACACACTATGGCTACACCTTC.

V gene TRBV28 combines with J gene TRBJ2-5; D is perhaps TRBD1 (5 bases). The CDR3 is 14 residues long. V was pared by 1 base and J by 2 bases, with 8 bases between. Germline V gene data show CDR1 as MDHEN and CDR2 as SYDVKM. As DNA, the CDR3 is TGTGCCAGCAGTTTATCGCCAGGGCAAGAGACCCAGTACTTC. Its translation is CASSLSPGQETQYF.

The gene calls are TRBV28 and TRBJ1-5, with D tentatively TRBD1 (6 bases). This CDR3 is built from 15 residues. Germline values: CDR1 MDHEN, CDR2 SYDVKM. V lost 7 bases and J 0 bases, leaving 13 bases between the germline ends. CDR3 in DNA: TGTGCCAGCACCGCACAGGGATATAGCAATCAGCCCCAGCATTTT. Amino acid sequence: CASTAQGYSNQPQHF.

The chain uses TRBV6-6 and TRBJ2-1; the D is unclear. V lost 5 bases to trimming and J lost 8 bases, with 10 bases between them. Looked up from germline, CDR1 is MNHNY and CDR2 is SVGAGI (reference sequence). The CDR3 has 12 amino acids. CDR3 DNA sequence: TGTGCCAGCAGTGGCGGTTTCGATGAGCAGTTCTTC. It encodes CASSGGFDEQFF.

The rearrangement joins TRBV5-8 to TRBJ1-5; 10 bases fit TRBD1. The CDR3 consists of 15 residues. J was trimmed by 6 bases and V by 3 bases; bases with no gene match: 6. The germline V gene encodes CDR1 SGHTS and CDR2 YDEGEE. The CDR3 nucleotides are TGTGCCAGCAGCTCTGGGGGGGACAGGGGTCAGCCCCAGCATTTT. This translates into CASSSGGDRGQPQHF.

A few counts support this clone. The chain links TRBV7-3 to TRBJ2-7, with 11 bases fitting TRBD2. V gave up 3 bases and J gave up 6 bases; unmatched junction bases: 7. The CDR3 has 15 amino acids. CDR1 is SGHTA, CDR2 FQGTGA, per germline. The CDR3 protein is CASSLSTSGKGEQYF. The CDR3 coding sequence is TGTGCCAGCAGCTTGTCGACTAGCGGGAAGGGCGAGCAGTACTTC. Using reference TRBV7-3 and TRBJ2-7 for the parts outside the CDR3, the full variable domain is GAGVSQTPSNKVTEKGKYVELRCDPISGHTALYWYRQSLGQGPEFLIYFQGTGAADDSGLPNDRFFAVRPEGSVSTLKIQRTERGDSAVYLCASSLSTSGKGEQYFGPGTRLTVT.

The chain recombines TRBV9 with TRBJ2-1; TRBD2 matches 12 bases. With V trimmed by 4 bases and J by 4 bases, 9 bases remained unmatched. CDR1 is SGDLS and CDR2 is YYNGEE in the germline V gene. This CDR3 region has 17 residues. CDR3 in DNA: TGTGCCAGCAGCTCCGGGACTAGCGGGTTGGGTTACAATGAGCAGTTCTTC. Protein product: CASSSGTSGLGYNEQFF.

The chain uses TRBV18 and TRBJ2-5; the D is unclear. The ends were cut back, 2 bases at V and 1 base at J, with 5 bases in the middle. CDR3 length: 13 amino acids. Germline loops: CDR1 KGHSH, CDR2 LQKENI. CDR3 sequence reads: CASSPTVQETQYF. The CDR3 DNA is TGTGCCAGCTCACCAACAGTCCAAGAGACCCAGTACTTC.

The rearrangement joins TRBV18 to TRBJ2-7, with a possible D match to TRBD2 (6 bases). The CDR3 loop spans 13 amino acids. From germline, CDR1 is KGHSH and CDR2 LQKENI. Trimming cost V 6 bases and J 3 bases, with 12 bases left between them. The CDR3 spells CASSLGGNYEQYF. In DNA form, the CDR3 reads TGTGCCAGCTCCCTTGGGGGGAACTACGAGCAGTACTTC.

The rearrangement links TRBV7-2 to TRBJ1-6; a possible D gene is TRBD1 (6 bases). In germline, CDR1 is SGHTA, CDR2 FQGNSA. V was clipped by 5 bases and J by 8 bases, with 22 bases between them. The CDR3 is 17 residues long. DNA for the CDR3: TGTGCCAGCAGCCTAGGGGTTCGCGGGGGCACGTATTCACCCCTCCACTTT. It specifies CASSLGVRGGTYSPLHF.

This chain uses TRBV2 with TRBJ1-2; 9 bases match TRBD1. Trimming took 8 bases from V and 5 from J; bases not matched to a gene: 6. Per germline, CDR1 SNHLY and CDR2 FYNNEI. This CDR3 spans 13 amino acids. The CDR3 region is CASATGTGYGYTF. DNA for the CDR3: TGTGCCAGCGCCACCGGGACAGGGTATGGCTACACCTTC.

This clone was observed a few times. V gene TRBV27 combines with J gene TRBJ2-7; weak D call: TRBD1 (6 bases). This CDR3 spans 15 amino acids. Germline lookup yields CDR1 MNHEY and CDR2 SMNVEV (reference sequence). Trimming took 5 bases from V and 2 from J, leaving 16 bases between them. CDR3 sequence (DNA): TGTGCCAGCAGTCAGTGGACAGCATTAGCCTACGAGCAGTACTTC. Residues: CASSQWTALAYEQYF.

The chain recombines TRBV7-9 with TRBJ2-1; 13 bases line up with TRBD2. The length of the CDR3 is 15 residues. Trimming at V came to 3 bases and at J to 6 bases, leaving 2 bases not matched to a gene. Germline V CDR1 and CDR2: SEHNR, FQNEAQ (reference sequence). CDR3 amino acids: CASSFTSGRANEQFF. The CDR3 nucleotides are TGTGCCAGCAGCTTTACTAGCGGGAGGGCCAATGAGCAGTTCTTC.

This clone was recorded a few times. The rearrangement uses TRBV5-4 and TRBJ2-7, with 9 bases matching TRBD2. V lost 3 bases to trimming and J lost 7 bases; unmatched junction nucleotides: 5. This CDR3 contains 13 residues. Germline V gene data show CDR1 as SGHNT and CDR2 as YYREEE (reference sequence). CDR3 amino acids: CASSYAGGREQYF. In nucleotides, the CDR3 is TGTGCCAGCAGCTACGCGGGGGGGCGTGAGCAGTACTTC.

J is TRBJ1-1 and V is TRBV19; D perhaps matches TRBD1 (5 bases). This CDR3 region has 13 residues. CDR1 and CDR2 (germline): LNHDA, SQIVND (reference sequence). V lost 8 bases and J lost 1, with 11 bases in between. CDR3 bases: TGTGCCAGTGATGACAGTCAGAACACTGAAGCTTTCTTT. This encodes CASDDSQNTEAFF.

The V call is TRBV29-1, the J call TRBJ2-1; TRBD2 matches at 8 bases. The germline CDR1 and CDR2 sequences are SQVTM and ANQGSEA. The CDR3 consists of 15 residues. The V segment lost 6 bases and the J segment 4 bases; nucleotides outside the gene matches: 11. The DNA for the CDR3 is TGCAGCGTCGTGAAAACTAGCGGAGTATACAATGAGCAGTTCTTC. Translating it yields CSVVKTSGVYNEQFF.

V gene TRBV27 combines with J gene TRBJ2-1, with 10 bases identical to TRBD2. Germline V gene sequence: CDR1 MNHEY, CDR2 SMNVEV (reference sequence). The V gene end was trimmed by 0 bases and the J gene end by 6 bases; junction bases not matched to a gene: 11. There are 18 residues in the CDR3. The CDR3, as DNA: TGTGCCAGCAGTTTATCGGGGGTAGCGGGAGGTGTAGGCAATGAGCAGTTCTTC. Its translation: CASSLSGVAGGVGNEQFF.

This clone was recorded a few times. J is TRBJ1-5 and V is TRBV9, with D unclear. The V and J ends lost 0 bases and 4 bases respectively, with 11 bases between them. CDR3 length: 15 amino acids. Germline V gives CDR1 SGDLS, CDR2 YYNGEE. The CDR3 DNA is TGTGCCAGCAGCGTAGGTGGGGAGGTGAATCAGCCCCAGCATTTT. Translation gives CASSVGGEVNQPQHF.

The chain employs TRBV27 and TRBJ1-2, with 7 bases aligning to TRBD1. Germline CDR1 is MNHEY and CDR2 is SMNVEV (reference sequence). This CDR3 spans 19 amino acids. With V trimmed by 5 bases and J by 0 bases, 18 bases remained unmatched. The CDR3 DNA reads TGTGCCAGCAGTAAATACAGGGGCAGAAAAACGCTAGCTAACTATGGCTACACCTTC. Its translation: CASSKYRGRKTLANYGYTF.

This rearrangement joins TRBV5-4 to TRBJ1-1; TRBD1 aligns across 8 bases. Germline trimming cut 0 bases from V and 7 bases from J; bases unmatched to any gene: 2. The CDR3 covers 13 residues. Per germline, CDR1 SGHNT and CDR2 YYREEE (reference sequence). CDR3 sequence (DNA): TGTGCCAGCAGCTTGGGGGGGACAGGTGAAGCTTTCTTT. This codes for CASSLGGTGEAFF.